The rows below give T cell receptor beta chains drawn from one sample of a study of blood T cell repertoires in COVID-19. Libraries were prepared by immunoSEQ multiplex PCR; TCRdb keeps only in-frame clonotypes and omits some of them. The profile shows fewer than 350,000 clones, about 82% of them singletons. Sequencing used peripheral blood. The receptors here all came from a human donor in a cohort sampled during active COVID-19. CDR3s leave out the opening cysteine and the closing phenylalanine or tryptophan. Each record gives: J gene, V gene, CDR3 protein.

>TRBJ1-2|TRBV10-3
AISELRDSTAGYT
>TRBJ1-2|TRBV5-5
ASSLEGISYGYT
>TRBJ1-1|TRBV30
AWSPIRNTEAF
>TRBJ2-5|TRBV7-3
ASSQTTGRGKETQY
>TRBJ2-5|TRBV5-1
ASSLGQGVQTQY
>TRBJ2-7|TRBV4-2
ASSQSGRNEQY
>TRBJ2-7|TRBV5-1
ASSWTGAYEQY
>TRBJ2-7|TRBV5-1
ASSDTGPYEQY
>TRBJ1-5|TRBV2
AKGGAGNNQPQH
>TRBJ2-4|TRBV19
ASSDRDTKNIQY
>TRBJ1-5|TRBV19
ASSIRDGNQPQH